A single T cell receptor beta chain is shown here with its context. Its antigen is currently not known. Per-base quality was not reported, and no clone a single base away is much larger than it. The data stem from a study of T cell repertoires in cytomegalovirus infection (dated by TCRdb to between 2017 and 2020). Broadly, across the study: Alongside well-studied HLA-B-restricted epitopes, the peptide stimulations were aimed at recently identified HLA-C-restricted CMV epitopes, whose presentation resists viral immunomodulation. Donor HLA type was relevant to the analysis, because carriage of CMV infection together with the matching HLA type was indicated by public TCR beta signatures. General study outcomes and caveats: In both this cohort and an independent roughly 400-donor cohort, the cumulative frequency of public TCR beta family members distinguished carriers of CMV infection plus the relevant HLA type. The ex vivo response was dominated by HLA-C-restricted CMV-specific TCR beta clonotypes, which also provided the single most frequent clonotype in two of eight donors.

The sample's treatment or condition label, decoded: in vitro stimulation with specific CMV peptide epitopes to enrich CMV-specific T cells. Sequenced using an Illumina HiSeq 1500. TCRdb reworked the public reads: Q25 trimming with fastp, MiXCR clone assembly, productive beta chains retained. Records with the same CDR3 protein are collapsed into one entry carrying the most frequent genes and DNA. For this sample there are 450,000 to 600,000 distinct CDR3 sequences; about 42% appear just once. The top ten clonotypes cover roughly two fifths of the sample. The CDR1 and CDR2 encoded by the germline V gene are MRHNA and SNTAGT. The CDR3 covers 15 residues, taking in both the cysteine and the phenylalanine. CDR3 DNA only is kept here, 45 bases in frame from base 1. V trim: 2 bases; J trim: 1 base; unmatched bases: 0.

The origin of this receptor is a human donor in good health (CMV status not recorded). Some clones in this sample may be carry-over from other donors' samples. The chain is encoded by TRBV6-4 joined to TRBJ2-3; 10 bases in between match TRBD1. The sample in question was cultured PBMCs, obtained from culture after CMV antigen stimulation. The CDR3 protein: CASSDGTGGTDTQYF. The nucleotide sequence is given as TGTGCCAGCAGTGACGGGACAGGGGGCACAGATACGCAGTATTTT.